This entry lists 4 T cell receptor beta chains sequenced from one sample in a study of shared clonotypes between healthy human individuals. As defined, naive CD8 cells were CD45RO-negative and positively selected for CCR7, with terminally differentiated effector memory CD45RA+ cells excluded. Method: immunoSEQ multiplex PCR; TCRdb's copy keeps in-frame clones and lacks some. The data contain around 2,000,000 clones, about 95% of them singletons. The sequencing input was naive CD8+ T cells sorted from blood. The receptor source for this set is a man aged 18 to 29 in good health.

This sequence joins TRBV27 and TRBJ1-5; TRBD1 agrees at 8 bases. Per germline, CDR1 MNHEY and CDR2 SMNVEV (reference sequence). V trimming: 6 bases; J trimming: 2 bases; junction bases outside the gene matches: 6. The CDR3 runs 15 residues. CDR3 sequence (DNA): TGTGCCAGCAGCATGGACAGGGTCGGCAATCAGCCCCAGCATTTT. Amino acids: CASSMDRVGNQPQHF.

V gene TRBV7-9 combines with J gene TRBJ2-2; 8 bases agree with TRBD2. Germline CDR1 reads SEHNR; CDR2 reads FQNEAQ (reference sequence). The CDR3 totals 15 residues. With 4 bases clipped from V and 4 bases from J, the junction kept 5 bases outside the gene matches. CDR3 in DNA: TGTGCCAGCAGCTACGGACTAGCAATCACCGGGGAGCTGTTTTTT. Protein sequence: CASSYGLAITGELFF.

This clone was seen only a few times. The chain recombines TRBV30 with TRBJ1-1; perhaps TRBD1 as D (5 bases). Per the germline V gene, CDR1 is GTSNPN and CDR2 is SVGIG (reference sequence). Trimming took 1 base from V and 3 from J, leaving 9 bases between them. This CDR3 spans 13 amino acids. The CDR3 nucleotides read TGTGCCTGGAGTGCTTGGGGGGACACTGAAGCTTTCTTT. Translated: CAWSAWGDTEAFF.

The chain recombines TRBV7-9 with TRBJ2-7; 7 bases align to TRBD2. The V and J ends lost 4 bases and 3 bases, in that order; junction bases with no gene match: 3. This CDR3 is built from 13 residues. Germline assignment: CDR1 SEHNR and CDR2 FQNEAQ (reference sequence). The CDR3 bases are TGTGCCAGCAGCTCGAGCGGGGTCTACGAGCAGTACTTC. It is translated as CASSSSGVYEQYF.